This T cell receptor (beta chain) was recovered during a study of blood T cell repertoires in COVID-19. Study context: Samples of COVID-19 (acute and convalescent) were obtained from the United States, Italy and Spain. PBMCs, B-cell-depleted T cells, or T cells were the source of the cDNA or gDNA that made up the material.

In the original workflow: Amplified reference gene primers provided the basis for estimating nucleated cell counts. TCRdb's copy holds only in-frame clones and misses some; the assay was immunoSEQ multiplex PCR. D and trimming come from the DNA, and the V and J calls and clone size come from that table. The sample consists of approximately 79,000 clones, 70% to 85% of them appearing once. Trimming shortened V by 6 bases and J by 2 bases, and 16 bases separated the two germline ends. There are 15 residues in the CDR3. Germline V lookup: CDR1 SQVTM, CDR2 ANQGSEA. The material sequenced was peripheral blood. This chain connects TRBV29-1 to TRBJ2-2; a weak D match, TRBD2 (5 bases). The sequence derives from a woman aged 50 to 60 with acute or convalescent COVID-19. The CDR3 region has the DNA TGCAGCGTGAATATTGCGGGTACTAACACCGGGGAGCTGTTTTTT. This encodes CSVNIAGTNTGELFF.